This is a list of T cell receptor beta chains from one sample in a study of graft-versus-host responses after intestinal transplantation. Which antigens these TCRs recognize remains unknown. Here immunoSEQ multiplex PCR was the method, and the copy in TCRdb shows in-frame clones only, minus some. The sample shows roughly 120,000 clones, approximately 92% of them seen only once. Sequencing used unstimulated CD4+ T cells sorted from spleen or lymph node cells, obtained before intestinal transplant. The origin of the receptors is a human donor who received an intestinal transplant. Both conserved end residues are part of each CDR3. A D gene is named only where the DNA matches it firmly. Size is omitted from some rows. Given values are once, few, many or a class for expanded clones.

cdr3_length	d_call	v_call	j_call	clone_size	cdr3_aa	cdr3_nt
15	-	TRBV5-1	TRBJ2-3	-	CASSLDGQGTDTQYF	TGCGCCAGCAGCTTGGATGGCCAGGGGACAGATACGCAGTATTTT
16	-	TRBV28	TRBJ1-2	-	CASSFGVLGRAEGYTF	TGTGCCAGCAGTTTTGGGGTCCTAGGGCGCGCGGAAGGCTACACCTTC
14	TRBD2	TRBV7-6	TRBJ2-5	-	CASSLGGSQETQYF	TGTGCCAGCAGCTTAGGCGGGAGTCAAGAGACCCAGTACTTC
15	TRBD2	TRBV11-2	TRBJ2-7	-	CASSSPPAGDYEQYF	TGTGCCAGCAGTTCCCCGCCGGCGGGGGACTACGAGCAGTACTTC
14	-	TRBV12-5	TRBJ2-1	once	CASGSLSPDNEQFF	TGTGCTAGTGGTTCCCTGTCGCCGGACAATGAGCAGTTCTTC
18	-	TRBV11-2	TRBJ1-4	-	CASSLAGWPTQTSEKLFF	TGTGCCAGCAGCTTAGCGGGCTGGCCGACACAAACTTCAGAAAAACTGTTTTTT
14	-	TRBV14	TRBJ1-1	once	CASSQDFPGAKAFF	TGTGCCAGCAGCCAAGATTTCCCGGGGGCTAAAGCTTTCTTT
16	TRBD2	TRBV4-1	TRBJ2-7	-	CASSQVIAGGIYEQYF	TGCGCCAGCAGCCAGGTCATAGCGGGAGGAATTTACGAGCAGTACTTC
14	-	TRBV6-6	TRBJ1-5	-	CASLHRSGLKAQHF	TGTGCCAGCCTACACCGATCAGGCCTCAAGGCCCAGCATTTT
14	TRBD1	TRBV10-1	TRBJ2-3	-	CASSSGQGTDTQYF	TGCGCCAGCAGTTCCGGACAGGGCACAGATACGCAGTATTTT
16	-	TRBV11-2	TRBJ1-3	-	CASSLGPGATGNTIYF	TGTGCCAGCAGCTTAGGCCCAGGGGCTACTGGAAACACCATATATTTT
15	-	TRBV5-6	TRBJ2-7	-	CASSPDGPGAREQYF	TGTGCCAGCAGCCCGGATGGTCCGGGGGCGAGAGAGCAGTACTTC
13	-	TRBV2	TRBJ1-2	-	CASSRRVVDGYTF	TGTGCCAGCAGTCGTAGGGTTGTAGATGGCTACACCTTC
14	-	TRBV27	TRBJ1-5	-	CASSPWRSNQPQHF	TGTGCCAGCAGTCCGTGGCGGAGCAATCAGCCCCAGCATTTT
13	-	TRBV7-9	TRBJ2-7	few	CASSSQLVLEQYF	TGTGCCAGCAGCTCGCAACTAGTTCTCGAGCAGTACTTC
14	-	TRBV5-1	TRBJ2-2	-	CASSGGSGTGELFF	TGCGCCAGCAGCGGAGGGAGTGGCACCGGGGAGCTGTTTTTT
13	-	TRBV27	TRBJ1-2	-	CASAPGYNYGYTF	TGTGCCAGCGCACCGGGATATAACTATGGCTACACCTTC
12	-	TRBV7-8	TRBJ2-3	-	CASSLGVDTQYF	TGTGCCAGCAGCTTAGGGGTGGATACGCAGTATTTT
15	-	TRBV18	TRBJ1-1	-	CASSPPKDRNTEAFF	TGTGCCAGCTCACCACCGAAGGACAGGAACACTGAAGCTTTCTTT
15	-	TRBV2	TRBJ2-3	-	CASRATGLSTDTQYF	TGTGCCAGCAGAGCCACAGGGCTTAGCACAGATACGCAGTATTTT
13	-	TRBV30	TRBJ2-1	-	CAWRGGSYNEQFF	TGTGCCTGGAGGGGGGGTTCCTACAATGAGCAGTTCTTC
14	-	TRBV7-3	TRBJ1-1	-	CASSLEAVNTEAFF	TGTGCCAGCAGCTTAGAAGCGGTGAACACTGAAGCTTTCTTT
13	TRBD2	TRBV29-1	TRBJ2-7	-	CSVRGRALYEQYF	TGCAGCGTACGGGGGAGGGCCCTGTACGAGCAGTACTTC
10	-	TRBV29-1	TRBJ2-1	-	CSGGYNEQFF	TGCAGCGGGGGCTACAATGAGCAGTTCTTC
15	-	TRBV6-1	TRBJ1-3	-	CASSEVPGTGNTIYF	TGTGCCAGCAGTGAAGTCCCGGGGACTGGAAACACCATATATTTT
17	TRBD2	TRBV5-1	TRBJ2-7	-	CASSLGLTSGSIDEQYF	TGCGCCAGCAGCTTGGGACTCACTAGCGGGAGTATCGACGAGCAGTACTTC
11	-	TRBV20-1	TRBJ2-7	-	CSAVRTYEQYF	TGCAGTGCCGTCCGGACCTACGAGCAGTACTTC
14	-	TRBV29-1	TRBJ1-3	-	CSVDPLGNGNTIYF	TGCAGCGTTGACCCTCTGGGCAACGGAAACACCATATATTTT
16	TRBD2	TRBV7-7	TRBJ2-5	-	CASSPAGVGGVETQYF	TGTGCTAGCAGCCCCGCGGGGGTAGGAGGAGTAGAGACCCAGTACTTC
13	TRBD1	TRBV11-2	TRBJ1-4	-	CATRDRGIEKLFF	TGTGCCACCCGGGACAGGGGGATTGAAAAACTGTTTTTT
15	-	TRBV5-1	TRBJ1-2	-	CASSTIPGQNYGYTF	TGCGCCAGCAGCACAATCCCGGGACAAAACTATGGCTACACCTTC
16	TRBD2	TRBV5-1	TRBJ2-7	-	CASSAAAGGRAHEQYF	TGCGCCAGCAGCGCGGCGGCGGGCGGGAGGGCCCACGAGCAGTACTTC
14	-	TRBV30	TRBJ2-1	-	CAWSGSGLPNEQFF	TGTGCCTGGAGCGGTAGCGGACTTCCAAATGAGCAGTTCTTC
14	-	TRBV2	TRBJ2-7	-	CASSAGWPFYEQYF	TGTGCCAGCAGTGCTGGTTGGCCCTTCTACGAGCAGTACTTC
16	-	TRBV6-5	TRBJ2-5	-	CASSYTWATVQETQYF	TGTGCCAGCAGTTACACGTGGGCTACCGTACAAGAGACCCAGTACTTC
15	TRBD1	TRBV19	TRBJ1-1	-	CASSSNPGTATEAFF	TGTGCCAGTAGTTCAAACCCCGGGACAGCCACTGAAGCTTTCTTT
15	-	TRBV6-5	TRBJ1-2	-	CASSLGGSANYGYTF	TGTGCCAGCTCTCTTGGGGGGTCCGCTAACTATGGCTACACCTTC
18	TRBD2	TRBV2	TRBJ2-1	-	CASSTRLAGKSSYNEQFF	TGTGCCAGCAGTACAAGGCTAGCGGGAAAAAGCTCCTACAATGAGCAGTTCTTC
16	-	TRBV7-9	TRBJ2-7	-	CASSSSYSFTSYEQYF	TGTGCCAGCAGCTCCTCCTACTCCTTTACTTCCTACGAGCAGTACTTC